This is a list of T cell receptor beta chains from one sample in a study of CD8+CD57+ T cells in acquired aplastic anemia. TCRdb itself ran the reads through MiXCR, one entry per CDR3 protein. The profile covers about 160,000 distinct CDR3 sequences, with 71% appearing a single time and 45% to 60% taken by the ten largest. Sequencing was done on a sample of sorted CD4+, CD8+, or CD8+CD57+ T cells (not recorded which) from PBMCs. Receptor source: a human donor with aplastic anemia. Each CDR3 is given with its conserved first and last residue. Each record gives: D gene, V gene, clone size, J gene, CDR3 protein, CDR3 DNA. D genes are given only for firm matches. Size tells how often a clone was seen (once, few, many) or the class of an expanded clone, and some rows leave it out.

TRBD1,TRBV7-8,-,TRBJ2-1,CASSYDRVNEQFF,TGTGCCAGCAGCTACGACAGGGTCAATGAGCAGTTCTTC
-,TRBV3-1,-,TRBJ2-2,CASSHDRSALFF,TGTGCCAGCAGCCACGACCGATCGGCGCTGTTTTTT
TRBD2,TRBV20-1,-,TRBJ2-3,CSARGTSGRADTQYF,TGCAGTGCTAGAGGGACTAGCGGGAGGGCAGATACGCAGTATTTT
-,TRBV20-1,-,TRBJ1-6,CSARDWQSRVQRSPLHF,TGCAGTGCTAGAGATTGGCAGTCCAGGGTTCAGCGTTCACCCCTCCACTTT
TRBD2,TRBV10-3,-,TRBJ2-1,CAISGTSGRRHEQFF,TGTGCCATCAGTGGCACTAGCGGGAGGCGCCATGAGCAGTTCTTC
-,TRBV12-5,-,TRBJ1-1,CASVQTNEAFF,TGTGCTAGTGTCCAGACCAATGAAGCTTTCTTT
-,TRBV24-1,-,TRBJ1-2,CATSDAATNYGYTF,TGTGCCACCAGTGATGCCGCCACTAACTATGGCTACACCTTC
-,TRBV7-2,-,TRBJ2-1,CASSLAGGHEQFF,TGTGCCAGCAGCTTAGCGGGGGGGCATGAGCAGTTCTTC
TRBD2,TRBV20-1,few,TRBJ2-7,CSARTSGTSEQYF,TGCAGTGCTAGGACTAGCGGGACCTCCGAGCAGTACTTC
TRBD1,TRBV15,once,TRBJ2-1,CATSRETGGSYNEQFF,TGTGCCACCAGCAGGGAAACAGGGGGCTCCTACAATGAGCAGTTCTTC
TRBD2,TRBV29-1,-,TRBJ2-2,CSVKGLASGELFF,TGCAGCGTCAAGGGACTAGCCTCCGGGGAGCTGTTTTTT
-,TRBV19,-,TRBJ2-6,CASSIAGSAGANVLTF,TGTGCCAGTAGTATAGCGGGTAGCGCTGGGGCCAACGTCCTGACTTTC
-,TRBV7-3,-,TRBJ2-7,CASSSNSYEQYF,TGTGCCAGCAGCTCGAACTCCTACGAGCAGTACTTC
-,TRBV6-1,many,TRBJ1-2,CASSTSDEFSNYGYTF,TGTGCCAGCAGCACGTCTGATGAGTTCTCTAACTATGGCTACACCTTC
-,TRBV20-1,-,TRBJ2-2,CSAPENTGELFF,TGCAGTGCCCCGGAGAACACCGGGGAGCTGTTTTTT
-,TRBV7-2,few,TRBJ1-4,CASSLGGGNEKLFF,TGTGCCAGCAGCTTAGGTGGTGGCAATGAAAAACTGTTTTTT
-,TRBV19,-,TRBJ2-1,CASSIGGGGTDTQFF,TGTGCCAGTAGTATTGGGGGCGGGGGCACAGATACGCAGTTCTTC
-,TRBV10-3,-,TRBJ1-3,CAIRGRDNGNTIYF,TGTGCCATCAGAGGCCGGGACAATGGAAACACCATATATTTT
-,TRBV9,-,TRBJ2-5,CASSVGAETQYF,TGTGCCAGCAGCGTAGGTGCTGAGACCCAGTACTTC
-,TRBV19,-,TRBJ1-5,CASDGPWGSNQPQHF,TGTGCCAGTGACGGTCCGTGGGGAAGCAATCAGCCCCAGCATTTT
TRBD1,TRBV30,-,TRBJ1-1,CAWSHLDRGIEAFF,TGTGCCTGGAGTCATTTGGACAGGGGAATTGAAGCTTTCTTT
-,TRBV24-1,-,TRBJ2-7,CATSDSTSGALEQYF,TGTGCCACCAGTGATTCAACATCGGGGGCTCTCGAGCAGTACTTC
-,TRBV24-1,-,TRBJ2-2,CATSVLGELFF,TGTGCCACCTCCGTTCTTGGGGAGCTGTTTTTT
TRBD1,TRBV13,-,TRBJ1-1,CATSGQENTEAFF,TGTGCCACCTCGGGACAGGAAAACACTGAAGCTTTCTTT
-,TRBV7-9,-,TRBJ1-1,CASRGVSGTEAFF,TGTGCCAGCAGGGGAGTGTCGGGCACTGAAGCTTTCTTT
TRBD2,TRBV7-3,-,TRBJ2-3,CASSHDISGDTQYF,TGTGCCAGCAGCCATGATATAAGCGGGGACACGCAGTATTTT
TRBD1,TRBV10-2,-,TRBJ1-1,CASMGQGTTEAFF,TGCGCCAGCATGGGACAGGGGACAACTGAAGCTTTCTTT
-,TRBV14,-,TRBJ1-6,CASSPTDSKNSPLHF,TGTGCCAGCAGCCCAACCGACAGTAAAAATTCACCCCTCCACTTT
-,TRBV20-1,-,TRBJ1-2,CSASSTGDYGYTF,TGCAGTGCTAGCTCGACAGGAGACTATGGCTACACCTTC
TRBD1,TRBV10-3,-,TRBJ1-3,CASAEGGADGNTIYF,TGTGCCAGCGCGGAAGGGGGCGCGGATGGAAACACCATATATTTT
-,TRBV10-3,-,TRBJ2-1,CAIKASEYNEQFF,TGTGCCATCAAGGCTAGCGAGTACAATGAGCAGTTCTTC
TRBD2,TRBV9,-,TRBJ2-7,CASSVGGGGSYEQYF,TGTGCCAGCAGCGTAGGGGGCGGGGGCTCCTACGAGCAGTACTTC
TRBD1,TRBV20-1,-,TRBJ1-1,CSARGGAGTEAFF,TGCAGTGCCAGGGGGGGGGCCGGCACTGAAGCTTTCTTT